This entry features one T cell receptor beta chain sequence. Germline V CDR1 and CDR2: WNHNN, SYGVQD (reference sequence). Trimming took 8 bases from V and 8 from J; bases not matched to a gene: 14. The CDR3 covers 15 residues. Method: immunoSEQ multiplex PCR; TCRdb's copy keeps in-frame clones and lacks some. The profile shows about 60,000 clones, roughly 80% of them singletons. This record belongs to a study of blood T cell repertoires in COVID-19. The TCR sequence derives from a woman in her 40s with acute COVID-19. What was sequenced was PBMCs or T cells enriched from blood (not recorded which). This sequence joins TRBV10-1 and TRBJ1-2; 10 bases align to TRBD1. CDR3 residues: CASSGGGTGEGGYTF. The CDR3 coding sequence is TGCGCCAGCTCTGGAGGAGGGACAGGGGAAGGGGGCTACACCTTC.